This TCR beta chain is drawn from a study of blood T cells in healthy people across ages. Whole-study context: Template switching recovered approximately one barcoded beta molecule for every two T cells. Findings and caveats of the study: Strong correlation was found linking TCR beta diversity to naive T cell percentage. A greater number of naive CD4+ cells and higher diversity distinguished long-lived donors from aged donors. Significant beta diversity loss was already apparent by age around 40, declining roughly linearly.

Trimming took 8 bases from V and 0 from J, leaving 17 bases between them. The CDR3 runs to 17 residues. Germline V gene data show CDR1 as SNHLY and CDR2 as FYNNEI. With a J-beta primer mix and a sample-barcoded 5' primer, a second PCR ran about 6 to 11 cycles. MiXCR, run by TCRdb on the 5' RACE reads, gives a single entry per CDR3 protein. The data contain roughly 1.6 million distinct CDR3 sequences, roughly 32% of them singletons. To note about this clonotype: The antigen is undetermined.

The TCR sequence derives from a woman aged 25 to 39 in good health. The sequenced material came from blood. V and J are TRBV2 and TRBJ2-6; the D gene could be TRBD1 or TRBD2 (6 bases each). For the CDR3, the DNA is TGTGCCAGCCGGGGCCACAGGGAGGACTCTGGGGCCAACGTCCTGACTTTC. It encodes CASRGHREDSGANVLTF. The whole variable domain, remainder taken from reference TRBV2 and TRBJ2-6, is EPEVTQTPSHQVTQMGQEVILRCVPISNHLYFYWYRQILGQKVEFLVSFYNNEISEKSEIFDDQFSVERPDGSNFTLKIRSTKLEDSAMYFCASRGHREDSGANVLTFGAGSRLTVL.